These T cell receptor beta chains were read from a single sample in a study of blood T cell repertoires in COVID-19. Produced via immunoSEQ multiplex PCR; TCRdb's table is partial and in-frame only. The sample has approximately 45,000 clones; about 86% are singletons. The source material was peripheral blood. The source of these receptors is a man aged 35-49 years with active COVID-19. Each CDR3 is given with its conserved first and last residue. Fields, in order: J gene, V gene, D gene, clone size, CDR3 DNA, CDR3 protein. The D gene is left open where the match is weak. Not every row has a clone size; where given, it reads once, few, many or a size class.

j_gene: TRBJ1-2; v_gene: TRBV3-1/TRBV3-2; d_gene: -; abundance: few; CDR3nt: TGTGCCAGCAGCCCTCTACTGACAGGCTATGGCTACACCTTC; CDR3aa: CASSPLLTGYGYTF
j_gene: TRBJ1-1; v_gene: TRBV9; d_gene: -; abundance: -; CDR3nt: TGTGCCAGCAGCTTGGGGAGGGAGGGAGAAGCTTTCTTT; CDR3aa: CASSLGREGEAFF
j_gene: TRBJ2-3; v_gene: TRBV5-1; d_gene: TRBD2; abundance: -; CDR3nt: TGCGCCAGCAGCCCTTCGCGGGGGGGCACAGATACGCAGTATTTT; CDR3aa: CASSPSRGGTDTQYF
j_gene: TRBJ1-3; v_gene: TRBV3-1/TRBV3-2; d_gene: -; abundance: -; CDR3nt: TGTGCCAGCAGCCAAGACTCTAGCTCTGGAAACACCATATATTTT; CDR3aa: CASSQDSSSGNTIYF
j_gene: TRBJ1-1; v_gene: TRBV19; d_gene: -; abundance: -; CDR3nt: TGTGCCAGTAGCGAAAACAGGGAAACTGAAGCTTTCTTT; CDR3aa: CASSENRETEAFF
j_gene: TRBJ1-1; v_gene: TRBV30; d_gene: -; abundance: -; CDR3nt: TGTGCCTGGAGCGAGAATACCCACGAAGCTTTCTTT; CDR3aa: CAWSENTHEAFF
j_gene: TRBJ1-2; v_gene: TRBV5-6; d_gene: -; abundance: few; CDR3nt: TGTGCCAGCAGCTACAACGGAGGAGTCTATGGCTACACCTTC; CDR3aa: CASSYNGGVYGYTF
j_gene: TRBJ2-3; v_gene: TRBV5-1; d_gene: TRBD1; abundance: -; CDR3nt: TGCGCCAGCAGCCCAACTAGGACAGGGAAAGATACGCAGTATTTT; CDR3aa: CASSPTRTGKDTQYF
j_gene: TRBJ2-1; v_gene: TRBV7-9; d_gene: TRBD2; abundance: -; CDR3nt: TGTGCCAGCAGCCCCAACAGCGGGAGAGGGTACAATGAGCAGTTCTTC; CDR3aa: CASSPNSGRGYNEQFF
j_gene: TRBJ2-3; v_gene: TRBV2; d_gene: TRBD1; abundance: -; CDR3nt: TGTGCCAGCAGTGAAGTGCAAAACAGGGGTCTCACAGATACGCAGTATTTT; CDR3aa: CASSEVQNRGLTDTQYF
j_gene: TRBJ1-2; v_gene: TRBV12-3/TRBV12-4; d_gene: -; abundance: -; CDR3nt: TGTGCCAGCATAGACGGAGAGGGCTACACCTTC; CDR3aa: CASIDGEGYTF
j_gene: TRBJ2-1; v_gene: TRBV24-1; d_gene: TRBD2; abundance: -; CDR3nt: TGTGCCACCAGTGGGAGTCTAGCGGCCGACAATGAGCAGTTCTTC; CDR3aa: CATSGSLAADNEQFF
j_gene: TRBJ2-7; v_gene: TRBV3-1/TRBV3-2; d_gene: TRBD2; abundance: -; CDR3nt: TGTGCCAGCAGCCAAGATAGAGCGGGAGCACAAGAGCAGTACTTC; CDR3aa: CASSQDRAGAQEQYF
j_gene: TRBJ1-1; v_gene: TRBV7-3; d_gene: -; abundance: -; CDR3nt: TGTGCCAGCAGCTTAACCGTCACAGAGATGAACACTGAAGCTTTCTTT; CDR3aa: CASSLTVTEMNTEAFF
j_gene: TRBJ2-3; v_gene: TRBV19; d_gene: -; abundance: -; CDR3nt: TGTGCCAGTAGTCCCTTGCGCGACGGGAGCACAGATACGCAGTATTTT; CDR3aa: CASSPLRDGSTDTQYF
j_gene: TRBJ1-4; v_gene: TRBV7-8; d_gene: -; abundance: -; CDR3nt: TGTGCCAGCAGCCCCGTGGAGTTTTCCGAAAAACTGTTTTTT; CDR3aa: CASSPVEFSEKLFF
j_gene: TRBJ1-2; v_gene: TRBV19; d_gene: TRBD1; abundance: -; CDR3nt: TGTGCCAGTAGTATAGGGACAGGGATCTTCGGCTACACCTTC; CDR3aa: CASSIGTGIFGYTF
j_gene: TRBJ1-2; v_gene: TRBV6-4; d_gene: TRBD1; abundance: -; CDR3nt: TGTGCCAGCACCCCGGACAGGGGAACGAACTATGGCTACACCTTC; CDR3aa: CASTPDRGTNYGYTF
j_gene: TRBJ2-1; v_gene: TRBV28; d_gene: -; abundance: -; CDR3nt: TGTGCCACCCATCCTTGGCAGGGTGGTTATGAGCAGTTCTTC; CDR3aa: CATHPWQGGYEQFF
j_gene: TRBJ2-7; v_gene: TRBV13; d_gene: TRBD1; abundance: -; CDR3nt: TGTGCCAGCAGCTTAGGGACAGGGCTCGGCTACGAGCAGTACTTC; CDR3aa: CASSLGTGLGYEQYF
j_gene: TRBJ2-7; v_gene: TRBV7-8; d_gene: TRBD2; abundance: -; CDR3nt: TGTGCCAGCAGGTTCTCCGGGCTAGCGGATTCCTACGAGCAGTACTTC; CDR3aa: CASRFSGLADSYEQYF
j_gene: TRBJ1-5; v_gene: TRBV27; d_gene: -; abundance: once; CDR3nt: TGTGCCAGCAGTTTATCGTCCCCCAGGGGCAATCAGCCCCAGCATTTT; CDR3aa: CASSLSSPRGNQPQHF
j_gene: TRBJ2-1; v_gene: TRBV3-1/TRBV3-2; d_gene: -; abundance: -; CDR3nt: TGTGCCAGCAGCCTTAGTTCGGAGCAGTTCTTC; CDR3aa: CASSLSSEQFF
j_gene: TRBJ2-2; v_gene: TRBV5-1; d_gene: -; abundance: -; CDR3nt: TGCGCCAGCAGCTTGAGTAGCAGGGACACCGGGGAGCTGTTTTTT; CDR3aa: CASSLSSRDTGELFF
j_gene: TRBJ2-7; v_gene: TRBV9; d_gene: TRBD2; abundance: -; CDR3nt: TGTGCCAGCAGCGGGGGGACTAGCGGGTCCTACGAGCAGTACTTC; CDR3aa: CASSGGTSGSYEQYF
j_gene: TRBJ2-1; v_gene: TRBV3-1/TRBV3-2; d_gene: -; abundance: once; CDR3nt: TGTGCCAGCAGCAAAAGGGAACTAGCCCCCTACAATGAGCAGTTCTTC; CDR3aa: CASSKRELAPYNEQFF
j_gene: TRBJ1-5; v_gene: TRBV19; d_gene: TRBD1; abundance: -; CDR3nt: TGTGCCAGTACCCCACTGCCGGGACAGGGGGCCGATCAGCCCCAGCATTTT; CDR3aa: CASTPLPGQGADQPQHF
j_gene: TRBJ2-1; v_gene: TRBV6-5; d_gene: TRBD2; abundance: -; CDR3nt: TGTGCCAGCAGTTACGTGTGGGAGGGCCCCAATGAGCAGTTCTTC; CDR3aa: CASSYVWEGPNEQFF
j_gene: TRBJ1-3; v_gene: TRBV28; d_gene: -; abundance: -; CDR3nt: TGTGCCAGCAGTTTATGGACGGACAGCTCTGGAAACACCATATATTTT; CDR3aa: CASSLWTDSSGNTIYF
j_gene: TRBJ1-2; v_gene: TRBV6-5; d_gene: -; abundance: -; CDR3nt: TGTGCCAGCAAAAGAGAGGCTAACTATGGCTACACCTTC; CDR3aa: CASKREANYGYTF
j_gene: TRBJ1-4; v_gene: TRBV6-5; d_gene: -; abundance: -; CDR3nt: TGTGCCAGCAGGGGTACAGGCGATAATGAAAAACTGTTTTTT; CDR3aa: CASRGTGDNEKLFF
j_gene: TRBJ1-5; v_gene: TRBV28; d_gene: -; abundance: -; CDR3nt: TGTGCCAGCAGTTTAACGGGGGGCCATCAGCCCCAGCATTTT; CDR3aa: CASSLTGGHQPQHF
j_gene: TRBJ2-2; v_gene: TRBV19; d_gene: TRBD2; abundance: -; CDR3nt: TGTGCCAGTAGTATTAGGGAAGCGGGAGGGTACACCGGGGAGCTGTTTTTT; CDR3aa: CASSIREAGGYTGELFF